The T cell receptor beta chain described here comes from a study of spatial heterogeneity in lung cancer. Study overall: Detected beta-chain sequences consistently exceeded alpha-chain sequences.

Unique molecular identifiers, one per molecule, were present on every TCR cDNA molecule. TCRdb re-called the 5' RACE reads through MiXCR, storing one row per CDR3 protein. The profile covers 50,000 to 65,000 distinct CDR3 sequences, with 7.5% to 9% appearing a single time and around 16% taken by the ten largest. This clonotype was picked up many times. Its antigen is currently unknown. CDR3 size: 13 residues. The germline gives CDR1 SQVTM, CDR2 ANQGSEA. V was clipped by 1 base and J by 6 bases, with 12 bases between them. General study findings and limits: Ubiquitous, expanded tumor-derived TCRs were more frequently observed in blood at resection than at follow-up.

Documented time point: sample taken at primary tumor resection. Without sorting, whole RNA was sequenced from tumor, nontumor lung or frozen PBMC. The donors comprised approximately 75 untreated early-stage non-small cell lung cancer patients. The TCR originated in a female donor with early-stage non-small cell lung cancer. The sequenced sample was PBMCs, obtained at surgery. J is TRBJ1-2 and V is TRBV29-1; TRBD1 is a possible D gene (6 bases). The CDR3 DNA follows: TGCAGCGTTGAAGTCGGCAGGGGCCATGGCTACACCTTC. This codes for CSVEVGRGHGYTF. The whole variable domain, filled in from reference TRBV29-1 and TRBJ1-2, reads SAVISQKPSRDICQRGTSLTIQCQVDSQVTMMFWYRQQPGQSLTLIATANQGSEATYESGFVIDKFPISRPNLTFSTLTVSNMSPEDSSIYLCSVEVGRGHGYTFGSGTRLTVV.